This is a list of T cell receptor beta chains from one sample in a study of cytomegalovirus exposure and HLA in healthy donors. Profiling relied on immunoSEQ multiplex PCR, and the TCRdb table lists in-frame clones only, not all of them. The data contain about 130,000 clones, approximately 87% of them singletons. The sample comprised PBMCs. These receptors were obtained from a man between 18 and 35 years old in good health and CMV-seropositive. The CDR3 runs from the conserved cysteine through the conserved F or W.

J,V,CDR3
TRBJ1-2,TRBV30,CAWSALSGDGYTF
TRBJ1-2,TRBV18,CASSPRQGDGYTF
TRBJ1-2,TRBV27,CASSSEGLYGYTF
TRBJ2-5,TRBV6-6,CASSYQRAQETQYF
TRBJ2-3,TRBV5-6,CASSILAGGSDTQYF
TRBJ2-7,TRBV6-1,CASTSSYEQYF
TRBJ1-1,TRBV25-1,CASSAQGARTEAFF
TRBJ2-7,TRBV30,CAWGPTGKSSYEQYF
TRBJ1-2,TRBV19,CASSITGVSGYTF
TRBJ1-1,TRBV19,CASSMFTGVNTEAFF
TRBJ1-1,TRBV5-1,CASSLEPGLDPINTEAFF
TRBJ2-5,TRBV19,CASRPTAGGPETQYF
.,TRBV7-6,CASSLAGQGSYEQYF
TRBJ1-3,TRBV5-1,CASSLSVGYSGNTIYF
TRBJ2-2,TRBV27,CASRRGQGATGELFF
TRBJ1-3,TRBV13,CASSLFTAGNTIYF
TRBJ2-2,TRBV4-1,CASSPTPLSGGPPGELFF